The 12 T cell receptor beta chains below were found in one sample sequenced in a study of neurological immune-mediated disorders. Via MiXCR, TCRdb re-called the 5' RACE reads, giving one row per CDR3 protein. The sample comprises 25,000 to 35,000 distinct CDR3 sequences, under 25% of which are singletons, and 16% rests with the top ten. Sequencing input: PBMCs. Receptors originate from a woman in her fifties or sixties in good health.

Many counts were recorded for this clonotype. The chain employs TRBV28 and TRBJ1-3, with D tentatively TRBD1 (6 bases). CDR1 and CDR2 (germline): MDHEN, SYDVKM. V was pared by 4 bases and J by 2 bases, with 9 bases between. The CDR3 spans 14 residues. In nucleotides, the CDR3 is TGTGCCAGCAGTTCACAGGGTGCTGGAAACACCATATATTTT. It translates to CASSSQGAGNTIYF.

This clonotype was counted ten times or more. CDR3 bases: TGCAGCGTTGAAGGAGGGACTAGCGGTTTTACGCAGTATTTT. It encodes CSVEGGTSGFTQYF. The V and J genes are TRBV29-1 and TRBJ2-3, with TRBD2 identical over 11 bases. This CDR3 has 14 residues. Germline V gene lookup returns CDR1 SQVTM and CDR2 ANQGSEA. V trimming: 1 base; J trimming: 8 bases; junction bases outside the gene matches: 5.

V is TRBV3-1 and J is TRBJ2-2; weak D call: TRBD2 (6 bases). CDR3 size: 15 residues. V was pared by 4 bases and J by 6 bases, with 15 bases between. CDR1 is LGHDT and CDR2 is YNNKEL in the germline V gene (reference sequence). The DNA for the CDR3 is TGTGCCAGCAGCCCCAGACTAGTCTTCTCCGGGGAGCTGTTTTTT. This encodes CASSPRLVFSGELFF.

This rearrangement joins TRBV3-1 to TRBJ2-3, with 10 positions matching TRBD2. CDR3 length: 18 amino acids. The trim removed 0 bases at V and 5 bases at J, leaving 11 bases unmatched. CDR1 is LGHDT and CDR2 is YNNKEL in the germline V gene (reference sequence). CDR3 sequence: CASSQDRSSGRTKDTQYF. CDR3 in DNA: TGTGCCAGCAGCCAAGATAGGTCTAGCGGGAGAACGAAAGATACGCAGTATTTT.

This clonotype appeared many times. CDR3 bases: TGCGCCAGCAGCCAAGCCCCCGGACTAGCGGGTGGGCAAGAGACCCAGTACTTC. Translating gives CASSQAPGLAGGQETQYF. The chain uses TRBV4-3 and TRBJ2-5, with 11 bases that match TRBD2. The CDR3 spans 18 residues. From germline, CDR1 is LGHNA and CDR2 YSLEER. V shed 1 base, J shed 2 bases, and the junction held 9 bases outside the gene matches.

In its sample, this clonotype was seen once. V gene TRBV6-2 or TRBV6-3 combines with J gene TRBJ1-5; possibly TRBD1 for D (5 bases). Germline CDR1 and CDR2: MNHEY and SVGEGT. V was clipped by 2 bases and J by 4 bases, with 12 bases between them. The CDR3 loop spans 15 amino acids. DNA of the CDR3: TGTGCCAGCAGTTACATTTCTCAGGGAAATCAGCCCCAGCATTTT. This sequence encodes CASSYISQGNQPQHF.

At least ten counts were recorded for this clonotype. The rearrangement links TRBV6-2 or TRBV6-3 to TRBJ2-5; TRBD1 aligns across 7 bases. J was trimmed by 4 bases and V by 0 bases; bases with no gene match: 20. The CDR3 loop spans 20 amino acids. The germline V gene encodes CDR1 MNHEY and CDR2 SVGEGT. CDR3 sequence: CASSYSHHGRQGLDGETQYF. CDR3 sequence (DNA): TGTGCCAGCAGTTACTCTCATCACGGTCGACAGGGTCTTGATGGAGAGACCCAGTACTTC.

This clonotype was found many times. CDR3 region: CASSAWTADTQYF. The CDR3 DNA follows: TGTGCCAGCAGCGCCTGGACGGCAGATACGCAGTATTTT. V gene TRBV5-5 combines with J gene TRBJ2-3, with D hard to call. Germline assignment: CDR1 SGHKS and CDR2 YYEKEE (reference sequence). The V end was cut by 4 bases, the J end by 4 bases, with 10 bases between. CDR3 size: 13 residues.

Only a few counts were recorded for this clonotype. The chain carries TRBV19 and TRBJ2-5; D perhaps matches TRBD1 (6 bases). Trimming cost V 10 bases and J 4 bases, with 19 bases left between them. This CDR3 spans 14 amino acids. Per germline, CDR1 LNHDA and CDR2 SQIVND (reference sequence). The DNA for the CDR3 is TGTGCCACCAGACAGGCAGCTATGGGAGAGACCCAGTACTTC. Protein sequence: CATRQAAMGETQYF.

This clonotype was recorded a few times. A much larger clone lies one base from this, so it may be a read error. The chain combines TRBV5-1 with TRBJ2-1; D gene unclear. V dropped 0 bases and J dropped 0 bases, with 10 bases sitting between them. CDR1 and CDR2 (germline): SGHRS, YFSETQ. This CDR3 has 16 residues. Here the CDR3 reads CASSLGQSCSYNEQFF. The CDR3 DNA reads TGCGCCAGCAGCTTGGGGCAGTCGTGCTCCTACAATGAGCAGTTCTTC.

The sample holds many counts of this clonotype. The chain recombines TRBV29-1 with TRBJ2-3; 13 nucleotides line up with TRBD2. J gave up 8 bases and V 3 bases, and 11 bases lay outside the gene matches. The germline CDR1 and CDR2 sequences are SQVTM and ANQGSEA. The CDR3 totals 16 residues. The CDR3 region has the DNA TGCAGCGTTGAGATGACTAGCGGGGGGCCAGGGTCTACGCAGTATTTT. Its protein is CSVEMTSGGPGSTQYF.

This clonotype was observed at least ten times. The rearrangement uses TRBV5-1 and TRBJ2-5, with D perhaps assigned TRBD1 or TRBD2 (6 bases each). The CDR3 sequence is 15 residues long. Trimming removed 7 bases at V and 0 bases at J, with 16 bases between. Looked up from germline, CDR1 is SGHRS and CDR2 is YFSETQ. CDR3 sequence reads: CASYNLGGYQETQYF. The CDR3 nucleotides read TGCGCCAGCTACAACTTAGGGGGGTACCAAGAGACCCAGTACTTC.